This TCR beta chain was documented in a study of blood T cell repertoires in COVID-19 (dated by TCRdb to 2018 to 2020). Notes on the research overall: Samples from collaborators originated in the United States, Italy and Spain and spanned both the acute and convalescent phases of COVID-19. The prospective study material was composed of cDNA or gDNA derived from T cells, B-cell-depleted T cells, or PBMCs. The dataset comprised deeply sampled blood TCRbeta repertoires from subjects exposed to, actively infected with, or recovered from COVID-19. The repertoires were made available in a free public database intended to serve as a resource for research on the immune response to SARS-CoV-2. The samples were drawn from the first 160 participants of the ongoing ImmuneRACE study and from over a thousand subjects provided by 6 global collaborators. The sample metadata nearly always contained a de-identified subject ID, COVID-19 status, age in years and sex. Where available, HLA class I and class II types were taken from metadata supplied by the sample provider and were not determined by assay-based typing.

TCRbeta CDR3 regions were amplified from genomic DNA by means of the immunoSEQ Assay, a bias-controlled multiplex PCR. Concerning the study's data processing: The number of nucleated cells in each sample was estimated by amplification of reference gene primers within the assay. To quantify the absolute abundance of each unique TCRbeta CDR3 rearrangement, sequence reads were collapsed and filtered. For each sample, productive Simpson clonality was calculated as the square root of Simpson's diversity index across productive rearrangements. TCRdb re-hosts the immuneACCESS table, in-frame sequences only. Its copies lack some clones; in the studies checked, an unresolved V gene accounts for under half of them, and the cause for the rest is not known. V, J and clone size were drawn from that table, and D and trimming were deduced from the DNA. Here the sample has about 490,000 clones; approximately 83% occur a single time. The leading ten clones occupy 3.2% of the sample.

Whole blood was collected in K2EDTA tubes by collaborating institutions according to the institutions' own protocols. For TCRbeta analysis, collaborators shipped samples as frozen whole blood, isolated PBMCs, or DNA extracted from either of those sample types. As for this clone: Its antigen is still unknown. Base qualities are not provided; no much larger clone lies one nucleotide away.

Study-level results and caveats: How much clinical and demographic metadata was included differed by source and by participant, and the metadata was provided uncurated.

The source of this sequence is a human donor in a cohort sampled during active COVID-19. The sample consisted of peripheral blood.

The CDR3 reads CASSNRGRNYGYTF. Read as DNA, the sequence is TGTGCCAGTAGTAACAGGGGGCGCAACTATGGCTACACCTTC. The V and J genes are TRBV19 and TRBJ1-2; 9 central nucleotides agree with TRBD1. Unmatched junction bases come to 2, with V trimmed by 4 bases and J by 2 bases. The CDR3 contains 14 residues, cysteine and phenylalanine counted. Only the CDR3 portion is preserved as DNA: 42 bases, with reading frame beginning at the first base. The CDR1 and CDR2 encoded by the germline V gene (reference sequence) are LNHDA and SQIVND.